A single sample is the source of the 9 T cell receptor beta chains below, sequenced in a study of cytomegalovirus exposure and HLA in healthy donors. Assay: immunoSEQ multiplex PCR; the TCRdb copy retains only in-frame clones and omits some. Among 150,000 to 200,000 clones, about 81% were seen once, and the ten largest hold 1.2%. The specimen sequenced was PBMCs. The receptors originated from a woman in her 30s in good health and CMV-seronegative.

This clone was picked up many times. The chain links TRBV25-1 to TRBJ1-1, with D hard to call. This CDR3 comprises 13 residues. Germline assignment: CDR1 MGHDK and CDR2 SYGVNS. V shed 1 base and J shed 7 bases, with 10 bases lying between them. The CDR3 loop reads CASSELAASEAFF. Written as DNA, the CDR3 is TGTGCCAGCAGTGAATTGGCCGCCAGTGAAGCTTTCTTT.

This clone came up once. The V and J genes are TRBV7-6 and TRBJ1-1, with D tentatively TRBD1 (5 bases). Trimming shortened V by 1 base and J by 7 bases, and 13 bases separated the two germline ends. CDR1 is SGHVS, CDR2 FNYEAQ, per germline. This CDR3 comprises 14 residues. The CDR3 bases are TGTGCCAGCAGCTTAGGGAACGGGGGAGGTGAAGCTTTCTTT. This codes for CASSLGNGGGEAFF.

This chain connects TRBV7-9 to TRBJ2-3; 8 positions match TRBD2. The V gene's germline CDR1 is SEHNR and CDR2 FQNEAQ (reference sequence). The CDR3 has 17 amino acids. After removal of 5 bases from V and 5 bases from J, the junction contained 15 bases not matched to a gene. The CDR3: CASSPRGSGGMGDTQYF. As DNA, the CDR3 is TGTGCCAGCAGCCCACGCGGGAGCGGGGGAATGGGAGATACGCAGTATTTT.

This chain links TRBV9 with TRBJ2-7, with D possibly matching TRBD1 (5 bases). This CDR3 contains 15 residues. Trimming removed 3 bases from V and 1 base from J, with 14 bases in between. The germline V gene encodes CDR1 SGDLS and CDR2 YYNGEE. The CDR3 protein is CASSAGQEASYEQYF. In nucleotides, the CDR3 is TGTGCCAGCAGCGCCGGACAAGAAGCGTCCTACGAGCAGTACTTC.

The chain carries TRBV6-1 and TRBJ2-1; 9 bases agree with TRBD2. CDR1 is MNHNS, CDR2 SASEGT, per germline. The CDR3 sequence is 15 residues long. Unmatched junction bases numbered 14, after V lost 9 bases and J lost 8 bases. The CDR3 DNA reads as TGTGCCAGTCTTTCTAGCGGGGTAACTCGGGATGAGCAGTTCTTC. This sequence encodes CASLSSGVTRDEQFF.

V and J are TRBV10-1 and TRBJ2-1; TRBD1 aligns across 11 bases. This CDR3 has 16 residues. V shed 6 bases and J 6 bases; nucleotides not matched to a gene: 10. Germline lookup yields CDR1 WNHNN and CDR2 SYGVQD (reference sequence). The CDR3, as DNA: TGCGCCAGCAGCGAAAGGACAGGGGGCGCGTTCAATGAGCAGTTCTTC. Translation: CASSERTGGAFNEQFF.

This clone was counted once. V and J are TRBV28 and TRBJ2-7; 8 nucleotides agree with TRBD1. Germline values: CDR1 MDHEN, CDR2 SYDVKM. This CDR3 has 14 amino acids. The V and J ends lost 6 bases and 7 bases, in that order; junction bases with no gene match: 11. The CDR3 DNA is TGTGCCAGCAGCTACACGACAGGGGTGAGAGAGCAGTACTTC. Residues: CASSYTTGVREQYF.

The chain is built from TRBV11-2 and TRBJ1-4, with 8 nucleotides matching TRBD1. The trim removed 5 bases at V and 8 bases at J, leaving 13 bases unmatched. Germline V gene lookup returns CDR1 SGHAT and CDR2 FQNNGV. The CDR3 has 16 residues. This chain's CDR3 is CASSTLLDREREKLFF. The DNA for the CDR3 is TGTGCCAGCAGCACCCTCCTGGACAGGGAGAGAGAAAAACTGTTTTTT.

J is TRBJ2-7 and V is TRBV30, with D unresolved. V was shortened by 4 bases and J by 0 bases, with 10 bases between the two germline ends. This CDR3 comprises 13 residues. CDR1 is GTSNPN and CDR2 is SVGIG in the germline V gene (reference sequence). In DNA form, the CDR3 reads TGTGCCTGGATCGGCGGTGTCTCCTACGAGCAGTACTTC. Translating gives CAWIGGVSYEQYF. The entire variable domain, with the rest obtained from reference TRBV30 and TRBJ2-7, is as follows: SQTIHQWPATLVQPVGSPLSLECTVEGTSNPNLYWYRQAAGRGLQLLFYSVGIGQISSEVPQNLSASRPQDRQFILSSKKLLLSDSGFYLCAWIGGVSYEQYFGPGTRLTVT.